These 10 T cell receptor beta chains came from one sample sequenced in a study of CD8 T cells in ankylosing spondylitis. Via MiXCR, TCRdb re-called the 5' RACE reads, giving one row per CDR3 protein. The sample includes approximately 350,000 distinct CDR3 sequences, approximately 22% of them seen just once. Sequenced: blood, either unsorted or a sorted T cell fraction (not recorded which). Receptors were obtained from a male donor with ankylosing spondylitis or in good health (not recorded which).

The table lists this clonotype with a few counts. The rearrangement uses TRBV5-1 and TRBJ2-3; TRBD1 aligns across 9 bases. The CDR3 consists of 15 residues. Germline V gives CDR1 SGHRS, CDR2 YFSETQ. J lost 8 bases, V lost 0 bases, and 7 bases had no gene match. The CDR3 bases are TGCGCCAGCAGCTTGGAGTGGGACAGGGCGTTTACGCAGTATTTT. As protein: CASSLEWDRAFTQYF.

This clonotype has only a few counts. The chain couples TRBV7-9 to TRBJ2-7; D is perhaps TRBD1 or TRBD2 (5 bases each). Germline values: CDR1 SEHNR, CDR2 FQNEAQ (reference sequence). This CDR3 has 15 amino acids. V was cut by 6 bases and J by 0 bases, with 15 bases left in between. CDR3 sequence: CASRADSGSSYEQYF. The CDR3, as DNA: TGTGCCAGCAGAGCCGACAGTGGGAGCTCCTACGAGCAGTACTTC.

The J gene is TRBJ2-1, the V gene TRBV12-3 or TRBV12-4; 8 nucleotides line up with TRBD1. This CDR3 region has 16 residues. J lost 0 bases, V lost 6 bases, and 7 bases had no gene match. CDR3 protein: CASSPTGDSSYNEQFF. CDR3 coding DNA: TGTGCCAGCAGCCCGACAGGGGACAGCTCCTACAATGAGCAGTTCTTC.

The V gene is TRBV3-1, the J gene TRBJ2-7, with 11 bases lining up with TRBD2. The germline CDR1 and CDR2 sequences are LGHDT and YNNKEL (reference sequence). Trimming took 3 bases from V and 5 from J; bases not matched to a gene: 6. The CDR3 is made up of 15 amino acids. CDR3 sequence reads: CASSQIAGGGDEQYF. The CDR3 nucleotides read TGTGCCAGCAGCCAGATAGCGGGGGGGGGCGACGAGCAGTACTTC.

The rearrangement joins TRBV14 to TRBJ2-7, with D unresolved. V dropped 0 bases and J dropped 7 bases, with 7 bases sitting between them. CDR3 size: 12 residues. Per germline, CDR1 SGHDN and CDR2 FVKESK. CDR3 protein: CASSQDLQEQYF. CDR3 nucleotide sequence: TGTGCCAGCAGCCAAGATCTTCAAGAGCAGTACTTC.

The chain couples TRBV7-6 to TRBJ2-1; 12 bases are a match to TRBD2. Germline V gene lookup returns CDR1 SGHVS and CDR2 FNYEAQ. The CDR3 length is 16 residues. The junction had 5 bases not matched to a gene; V was cut back by 5 bases and J by 3 bases. The CDR3 DNA sequence: TGTGCCAGCAGCCGAACTAGCGGGGGGTACTACAATGAGCAGTTCTTC. This codes for CASSRTSGGYYNEQFF.

The chain combines TRBV7-2 with TRBJ2-3, with 9 positions matching TRBD2. V trimming: 5 bases; J trimming: 6 bases; junction bases outside the gene matches: 9. Looked up from germline, CDR1 is SGHTA and CDR2 is FQGNSA. The CDR3 has 15 amino acids. In DNA, the CDR3 is TGTGCCAGCAGCCCCCTGGCGGGGGGGGTGGATACGCAGTATTTT. It encodes CASSPLAGGVDTQYF.

The chain links TRBV20-1 to TRBJ2-3; D remains ambiguous. The CDR3 contains 11 residues. Trimming cost V 0 bases and J 10 bases, with 8 bases left between them. Germline V gene data show CDR1 as DFQATT and CDR2 as SNEGSKA (reference sequence). The CDR3 loop reads CSARELVAQYF. CDR3 in DNA: TGCAGTGCTAGAGAGCTAGTTGCGCAGTATTTT.

The chain joins TRBV4-2 to TRBJ2-1; TRBD2 agrees at 9 bases. The CDR3 consists of 15 residues. Germline assignment: CDR1 LGHNA and CDR2 YNFKEQ. Losses at the gene ends were 2 bases for V and 2 bases for J; bases not matched to a gene: 1. CDR3 DNA: TGTGCCAGCAGCCAACTAGCGGGGCCCTACAATGAGCAGTTCTTC. Translating it yields CASSQLAGPYNEQFF.

The genes are TRBV20-1 and TRBJ2-3; D possibly corresponds to TRBD2 (6 bases). Trimming stripped 3 bases from V and 0 bases from J, with 10 bases between. The CDR3 is 14 amino acids. Germline CDR1 reads DFQATT; CDR2 reads SNEGSKA (reference sequence). CDR3: CSASGSASTDTQYF. The DNA of the CDR3 is TGCAGTGCTAGCGGGAGCGCGAGCACAGATACGCAGTATTTT.